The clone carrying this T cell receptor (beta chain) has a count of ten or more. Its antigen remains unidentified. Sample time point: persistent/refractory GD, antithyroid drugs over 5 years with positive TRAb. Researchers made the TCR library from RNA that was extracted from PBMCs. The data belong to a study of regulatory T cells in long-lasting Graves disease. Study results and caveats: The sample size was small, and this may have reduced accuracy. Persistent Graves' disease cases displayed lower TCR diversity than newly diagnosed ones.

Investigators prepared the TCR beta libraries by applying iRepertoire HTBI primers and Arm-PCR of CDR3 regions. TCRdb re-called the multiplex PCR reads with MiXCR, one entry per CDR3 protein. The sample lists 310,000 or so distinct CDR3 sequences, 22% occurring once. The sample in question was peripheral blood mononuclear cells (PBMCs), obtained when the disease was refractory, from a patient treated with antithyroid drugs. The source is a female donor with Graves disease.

CDR3 DNA: TGTGCCAGCAGTCCGCGACAGGGTTGGGGCAATCAGCCCCAGCATTTT. Its protein is CASSPRQGWGNQPQHF. The chain couples TRBV28 to TRBJ1-5; the match to TRBD1 covers 7 bases. Germline-derived CDR1 and CDR2 are MDHEN and SYDVKM. With 5 bases clipped from V and 2 bases from J, the junction kept 9 bases outside the gene matches. There are 16 residues in the CDR3.